This T cell receptor (beta chain) was captured in a study of PD-L1 blockade in urothelial cancer. The repertoire was sequenced with immunoSEQ multiplex PCR; TCRdb's copy has only in-frame clones and lacks some. Of 95,000 to 150,000 clones listed, around 88% were seen once; the top ten hold 2.4%. As to time point: peripheral blood 6 weeks after treatment start. In germline, CDR1 is ENHRY, CDR2 SYGVKD. This CDR3 has 15 residues. J gave up 4 bases and V 3 bases, and 6 bases lay outside the gene matches. The TCR was taken from a man in his fifties with urothelial cancer. The J gene is TRBJ2-1, the V gene TRBV10-3; TRBD1 matches 7 bases. The source material was PBMCs, sampled around atezolizumab (anti-PD-L1) treatment. The CDR3 DNA reads TGTGCCATCAGTGACCCCGAGACAGGGTACAATGAGCAGTTCTTC. It specifies CAISDPETGYNEQFF.